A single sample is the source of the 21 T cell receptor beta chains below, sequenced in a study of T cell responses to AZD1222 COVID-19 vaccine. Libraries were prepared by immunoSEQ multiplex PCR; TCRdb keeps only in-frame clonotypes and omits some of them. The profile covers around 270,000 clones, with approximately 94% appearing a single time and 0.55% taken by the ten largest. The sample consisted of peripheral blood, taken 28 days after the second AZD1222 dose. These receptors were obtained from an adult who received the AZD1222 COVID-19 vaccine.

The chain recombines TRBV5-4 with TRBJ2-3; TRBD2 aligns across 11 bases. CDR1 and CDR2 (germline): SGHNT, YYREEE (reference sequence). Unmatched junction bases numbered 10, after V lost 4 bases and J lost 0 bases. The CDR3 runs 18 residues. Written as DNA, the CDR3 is TGTGCCAGCAGCCCGGCGGCTAGCGGGAGGCCTAGCACAGATACGCAGTATTTT. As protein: CASSPAASGRPSTDTQYF. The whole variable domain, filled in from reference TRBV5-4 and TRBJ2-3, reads ETGVTQSPTHLIKTRGQQVTLRCSSQSGHNTVSWYQQALGQGPQFIFQYYREEENGRGNFPPRFSGLQFPNYSSELNVNALELDDSALYLCASSPAASGRPSTDTQYFGPGTRLTVL.

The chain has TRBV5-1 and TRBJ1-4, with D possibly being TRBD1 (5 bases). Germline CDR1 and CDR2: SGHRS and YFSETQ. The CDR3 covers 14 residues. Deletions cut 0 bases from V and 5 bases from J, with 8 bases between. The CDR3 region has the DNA TGCGCCAGCAGCTTGGGCCCAGGGAATGAAAAACTGTTTTTT. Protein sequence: CASSLGPGNEKLFF.

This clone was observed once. The CDR3 bases are TGTGCCAGCCTACGGGTCGGGACAAATGAGCAGTTCTTC. Its translation: CASLRVGTNEQFF. This sequence joins TRBV7-2 and TRBJ2-1; D perhaps matches TRBD1 (6 bases). Germline loops: CDR1 SGHTA, CDR2 FQGNSA. Trimming pared 8 bases from V and 7 bases from J, leaving 15 bases between. The CDR3 contains 13 residues.

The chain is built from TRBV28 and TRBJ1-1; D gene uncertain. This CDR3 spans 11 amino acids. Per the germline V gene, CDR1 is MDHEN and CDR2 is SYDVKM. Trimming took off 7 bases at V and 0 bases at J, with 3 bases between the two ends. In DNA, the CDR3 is TGTGCCAGCACTCTGAACACTGAAGCTTTCTTT. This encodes CASTLNTEAFF. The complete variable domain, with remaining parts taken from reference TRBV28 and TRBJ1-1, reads DVKVTQSSRYLVKRTGEKVFLECVQDMDHENMFWYRQDPGLGLRLIYFSYDVKMKEKGDIPEGYSVSREKKERFSLILESASTNQTSMYLCASTLNTEAFFGQGTRLTVV.

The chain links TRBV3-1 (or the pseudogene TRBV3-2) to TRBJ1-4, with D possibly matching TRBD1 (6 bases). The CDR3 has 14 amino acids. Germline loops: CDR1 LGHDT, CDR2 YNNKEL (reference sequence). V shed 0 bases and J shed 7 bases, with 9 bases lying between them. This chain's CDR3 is CASSQEGGGEKLFF. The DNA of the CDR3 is TGTGCCAGCAGCCAAGAAGGGGGAGGTGAAAAACTGTTTTTT.

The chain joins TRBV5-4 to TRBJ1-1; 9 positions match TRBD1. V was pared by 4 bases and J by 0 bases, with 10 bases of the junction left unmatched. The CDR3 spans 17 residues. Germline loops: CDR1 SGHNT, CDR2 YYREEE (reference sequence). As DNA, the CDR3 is TGTGCCAGCAGCCCGGTAGGGGGACAGGGAATGAACACTGAAGCTTTCTTT. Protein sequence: CASSPVGGQGMNTEAFF.

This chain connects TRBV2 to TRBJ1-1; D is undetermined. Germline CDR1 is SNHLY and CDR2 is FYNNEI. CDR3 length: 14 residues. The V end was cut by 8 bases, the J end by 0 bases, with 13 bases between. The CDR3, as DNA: TGTGCCAGCGCCCCGACACGGTTGAACACTGAAGCTTTCTTT. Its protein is CASAPTRLNTEAFF.

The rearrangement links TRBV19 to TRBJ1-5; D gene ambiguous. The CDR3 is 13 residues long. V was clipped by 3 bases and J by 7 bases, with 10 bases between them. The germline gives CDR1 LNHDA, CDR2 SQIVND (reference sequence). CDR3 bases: TGTGCCAGTAGTATGGGCGGGCTACAGCCCCAGCATTTT. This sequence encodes CASSMGGLQPQHF.

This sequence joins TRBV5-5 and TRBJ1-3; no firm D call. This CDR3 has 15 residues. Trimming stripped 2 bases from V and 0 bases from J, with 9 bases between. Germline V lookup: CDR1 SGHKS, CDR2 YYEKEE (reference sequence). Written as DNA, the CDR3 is TGTGCCAGCAGCTTAAGCGAGGTCTCTGGAAACACCATATATTTT. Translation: CASSLSEVSGNTIYF.

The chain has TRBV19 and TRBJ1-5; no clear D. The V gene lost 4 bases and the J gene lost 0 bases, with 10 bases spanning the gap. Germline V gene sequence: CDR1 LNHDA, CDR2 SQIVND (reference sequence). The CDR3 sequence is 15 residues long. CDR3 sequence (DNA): TGTGCCAGTAGTAGGATAACTGATAGCAATCAGCCCCAGCATTTT. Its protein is CASSRITDSNQPQHF.

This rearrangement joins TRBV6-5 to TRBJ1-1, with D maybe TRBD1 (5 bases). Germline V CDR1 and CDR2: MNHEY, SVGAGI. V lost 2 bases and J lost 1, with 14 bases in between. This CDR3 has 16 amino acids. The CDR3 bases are TGTGCCAGCAGTTACCGGCAGGTTAGGGGGAACACTGAAGCTTTCTTT. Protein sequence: CASSYRQVRGNTEAFF.

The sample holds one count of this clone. CDR3 in DNA: TGCAGCGTGTACCACAATGAGCAGTTCTTC. This gives the protein CSVYHNEQFF. This chain connects TRBV29-1 to TRBJ2-1; D is undetermined. Per germline, CDR1 SQVTM and CDR2 ANQGSEA. Trimming cost V 6 bases and J 5 bases, with 5 bases left between them. The CDR3 is made up of 10 amino acids.

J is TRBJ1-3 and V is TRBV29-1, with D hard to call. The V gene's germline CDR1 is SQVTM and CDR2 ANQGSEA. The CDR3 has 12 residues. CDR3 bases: TGCATCGCGCGGGCATCTGGAAACACCATATATTTT. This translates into CIARASGNTIYF. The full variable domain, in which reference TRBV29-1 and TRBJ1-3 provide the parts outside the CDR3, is SAVISQKPSRDICQRGTSLTIQCQVDSQVTMMFWYRQQPGQSLTLIATANQGSEATYESGFVIDKFPISRPNLTFSTLTVSNMSPEDSSIYLCIARASGNTIYFGEGSWLTVV.

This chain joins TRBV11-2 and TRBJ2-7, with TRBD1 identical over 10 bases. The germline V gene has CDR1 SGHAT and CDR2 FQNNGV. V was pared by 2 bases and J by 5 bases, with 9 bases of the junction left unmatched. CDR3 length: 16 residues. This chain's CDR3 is CASSLFGGTGANEQYF. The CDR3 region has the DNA TGTGCCAGCAGCTTATTTGGAGGGACAGGGGCCAACGAGCAGTACTTC. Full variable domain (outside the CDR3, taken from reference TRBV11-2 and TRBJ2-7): EAGVAQSPRYKIIEKRQSVAFWCNPISGHATLYWYQQILGQGPKLLIQFQNNGVVDDSQLPKDRFSAERLKGVDSTLKIQPAKLEDSAVYLCASSLFGGTGANEQYFGPGTRLTVT.

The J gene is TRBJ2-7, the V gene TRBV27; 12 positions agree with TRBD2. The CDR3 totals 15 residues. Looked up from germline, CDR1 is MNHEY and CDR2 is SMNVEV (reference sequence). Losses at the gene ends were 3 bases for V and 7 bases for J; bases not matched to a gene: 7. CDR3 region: CASSFYTSGRREQYF. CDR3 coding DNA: TGTGCCAGCAGTTTTTATACTAGCGGGAGGCGGGAGCAGTACTTC.

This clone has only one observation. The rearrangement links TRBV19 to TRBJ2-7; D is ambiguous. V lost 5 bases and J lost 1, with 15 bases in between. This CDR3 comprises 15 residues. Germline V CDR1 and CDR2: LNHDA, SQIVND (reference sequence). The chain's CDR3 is CASSVGQAWSYEQYF. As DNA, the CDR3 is TGTGCCAGTAGTGTCGGGCAGGCTTGGTCCTACGAGCAGTACTTC.

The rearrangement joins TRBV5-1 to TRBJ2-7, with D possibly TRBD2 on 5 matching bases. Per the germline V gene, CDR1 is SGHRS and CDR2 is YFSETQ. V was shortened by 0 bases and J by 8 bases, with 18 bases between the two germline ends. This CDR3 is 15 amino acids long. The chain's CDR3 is CASSLGSLDSGKQYF. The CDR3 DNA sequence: TGCGCCAGCAGCTTGGGCTCGCTAGACTCGGGAAAGCAGTACTTC. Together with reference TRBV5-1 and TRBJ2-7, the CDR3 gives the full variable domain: KAGVTQTPRYLIKTRGQQVTLSCSPISGHRSVSWYQQTPGQGLQFLFEYFSETQRNKGNFPGRFSGRQFSNSRSEMNVSTLELGDSALYLCASSLGSLDSGKQYFGPGTRLTVT.

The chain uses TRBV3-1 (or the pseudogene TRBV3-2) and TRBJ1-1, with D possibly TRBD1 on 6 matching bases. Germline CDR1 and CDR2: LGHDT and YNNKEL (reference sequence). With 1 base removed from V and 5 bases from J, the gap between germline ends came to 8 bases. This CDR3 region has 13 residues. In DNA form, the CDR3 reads TGTGCCAGCAGCCAAGTTACAGGGACTGAAGCTTTCTTT. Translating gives CASSQVTGTEAFF.

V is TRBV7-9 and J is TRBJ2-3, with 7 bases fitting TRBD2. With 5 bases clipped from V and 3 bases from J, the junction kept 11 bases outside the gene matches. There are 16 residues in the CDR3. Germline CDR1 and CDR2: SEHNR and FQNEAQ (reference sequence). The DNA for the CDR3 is TGTGCCAGCAGCCCCCCCGGCGGGAGAGGGACAGATACGCAGTATTTT. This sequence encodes CASSPPGGRGTDTQYF. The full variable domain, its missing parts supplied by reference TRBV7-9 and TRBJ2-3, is DTGVSQNPRHKITKRGQNVTFRCDPISEHNRLYWYRQTLGQGPEFLTYFQNEAQLEKSRLLSDRFSAERPKGSFSTLEIQRTEQGDSAMYLCASSPPGGRGTDTQYFGPGTRLTVL.

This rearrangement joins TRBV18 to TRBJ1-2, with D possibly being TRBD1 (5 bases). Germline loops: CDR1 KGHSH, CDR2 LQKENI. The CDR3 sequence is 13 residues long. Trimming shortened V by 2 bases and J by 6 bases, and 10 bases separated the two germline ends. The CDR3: CASSPKEGHGYTF. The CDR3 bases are TGTGCCAGCTCACCAAAGGAGGGACATGGCTACACCTTC.

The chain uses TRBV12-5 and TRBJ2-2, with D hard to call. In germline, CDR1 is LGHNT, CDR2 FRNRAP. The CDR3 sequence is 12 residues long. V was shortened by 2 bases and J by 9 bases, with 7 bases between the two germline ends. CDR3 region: CASGLTPRELFF. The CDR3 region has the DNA TGTGCTAGTGGTTTGACCCCGCGGGAGCTGTTTTTT.